Ten or more counts support the clone carrying this TCR beta chain. Its antigen is undetermined. This specimen belongs to a study of glioma-infiltrating T cells. The germline gives CDR1 LGHDT, CDR2 YNNKEL (reference sequence). The CDR3 extends over 15 amino acids. The V gene lost 0 bases and the J gene lost 4 bases, with 12 bases spanning the gap. General study findings and limits: CDR3 overlap between tissue and blood was very small. Non-neoplastic patients had below-expected tissue-blood divergence, while all gliomas exceeded expectation.

TCR alpha and beta CDR3 regions were amplified from RNA using iRepertoire nested multiplex PCR. Input was roughly 100-450 ng of tissue mRNA or PBMC total RNA. TCRdb re-called the multiplex PCR reads through MiXCR, storing one row per CDR3 protein. Of tens of thousands of distinct CDR3 sequences listed, about 25% are singletons. Sample: glioma tissue, nonneoplastic brain tissue, or PBMCs (not recorded which). The chain employs TRBV3-1 and TRBJ1-2; D unresolved. This TCR derives from a human donor with low-grade glioma or glioblastoma, undergoing nonglioma brain surgery, or in good health (not recorded which). CDR3 sequence: CASSQEPLAIYGYTF. CDR3 DNA: TGTGCCAGCAGCCAAGAACCACTCGCAATCTATGGCTACACCTTC.